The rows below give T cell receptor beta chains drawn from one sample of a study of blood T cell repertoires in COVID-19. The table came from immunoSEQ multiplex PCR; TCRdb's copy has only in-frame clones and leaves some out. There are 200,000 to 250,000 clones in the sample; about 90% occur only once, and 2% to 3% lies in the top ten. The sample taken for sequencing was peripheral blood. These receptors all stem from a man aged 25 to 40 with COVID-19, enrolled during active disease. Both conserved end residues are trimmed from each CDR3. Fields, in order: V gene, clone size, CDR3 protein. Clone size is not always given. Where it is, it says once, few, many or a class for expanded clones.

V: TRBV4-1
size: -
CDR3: ASSSYLGQGPSDYGYT

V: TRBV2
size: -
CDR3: ASSAYNEQF

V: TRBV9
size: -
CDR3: ASSVGTGDGYGYT

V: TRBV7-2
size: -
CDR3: ASSLARDRGSNEQY

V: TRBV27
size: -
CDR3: ASSSTGAPYEQY

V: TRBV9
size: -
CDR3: ASSKSGLAGYEQY

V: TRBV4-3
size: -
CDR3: ASSQASGSLEQY

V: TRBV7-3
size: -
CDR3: ASSRTVPGELF

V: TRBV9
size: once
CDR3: ASSPTEANQPQH

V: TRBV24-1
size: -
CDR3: ATSDPGTSGGADTQY

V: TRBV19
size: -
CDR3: ASSMAASSEAF

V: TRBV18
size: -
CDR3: ASSWTGNTEAF

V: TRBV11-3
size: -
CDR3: ASSLQGGNTGELF

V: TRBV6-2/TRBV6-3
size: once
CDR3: ASSLLGQGRDYGYT

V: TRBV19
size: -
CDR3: ASRPGQGAVEAF

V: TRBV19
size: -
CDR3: ASSFERLGTEAF

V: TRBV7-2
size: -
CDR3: ASSSRLASHEQF

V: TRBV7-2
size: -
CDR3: ASSFTSGGADTQY

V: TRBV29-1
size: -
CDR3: SVHNGQAEQY

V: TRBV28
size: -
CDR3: ASSFEGVYEQY

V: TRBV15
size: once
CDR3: ATSRDTDRGTEAF

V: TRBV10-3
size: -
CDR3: AIGGRGEPSYEQY

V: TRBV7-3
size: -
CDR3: ASSQTGTADNEQF

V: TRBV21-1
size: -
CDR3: ASSNRLAGSLSSYEQY

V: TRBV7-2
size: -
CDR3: ASSLGASPTLEQY

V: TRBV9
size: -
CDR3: ASSRSTIQGADEQY

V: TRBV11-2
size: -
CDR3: ASSPPGGEQY

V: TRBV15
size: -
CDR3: ATSRARGSPPYEQY

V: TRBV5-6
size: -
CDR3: ASSIAITNTGELF

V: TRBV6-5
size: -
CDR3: ASSLGDRNEKLF

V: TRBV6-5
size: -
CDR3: ASSQGFGSSYEQY

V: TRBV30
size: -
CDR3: AWSVRGSSLYNEQF

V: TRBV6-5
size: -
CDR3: ASSYSRLPPDTQY

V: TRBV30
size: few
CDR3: AWTGSYEQY

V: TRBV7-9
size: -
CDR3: ASSQLTGQKNYGYT

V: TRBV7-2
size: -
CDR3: ASSPHRTGLGSGNTIY

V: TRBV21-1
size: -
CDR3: ASSKPGQRQETQY

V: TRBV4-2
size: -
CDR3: ASSQATGGQYEQY

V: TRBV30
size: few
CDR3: AWSGRTAYNSPLH

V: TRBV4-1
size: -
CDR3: ASSHTGRERRYNEQF

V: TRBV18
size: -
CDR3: ASSFSGGADPHWNTEAF

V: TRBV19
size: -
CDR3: ASSIQGNTIY

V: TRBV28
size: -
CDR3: ASKGGSPYEQY

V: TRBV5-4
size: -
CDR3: ASSLELHNYGYT

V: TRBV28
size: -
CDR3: ASSRYGGLSYEQY